This TCR beta chain stems from a study of CD8 T cells in ankylosing spondylitis. There are many counts of this clonotype. The antigen is not known. Per the germline V gene, CDR1 is SQVTM and CDR2 is ANQGSEA. The CDR3 sequence is 13 residues long. V lost 7 bases and J lost 0, with 12 bases in between. Study results and limitations: Among TCR beta sequences, a motif of eight highly homologous variants appeared characteristic of ankylosing spondylitis blood.

Preparation of TCR beta libraries was done by quantitative 5'-RACE with molecular barcodes. TCRdb re-analysed the 5' RACE reads in MiXCR, keeping a single row per CDR3 protein. The table lists some 300,000 distinct CDR3 sequences, roughly 20% of them singletons. The sequence came from a female donor with ankylosing spondylitis or in good health (not recorded which). This chain joins TRBV29-1 and TRBJ1-1; no firm D call. The specimen was blood, either unsorted or a sorted T cell fraction (not recorded which). The DNA for the CDR3 is TGCAGCGCTGGACGGCAGCTGAACACTGAAGCTTTCTTT. This sequence encodes CSAGRQLNTEAFF.